The 6 T cell receptor beta chains listed next were all sequenced from one sample in a study of tumor-infiltrating lymphocytes in primary liver carcinoma. Synthesis of TCR beta cDNA was carried out from 450 to 650 ng total RNA with a constant-region primer. Investigators got TCR beta libraries out of three nested multiplex PCR rounds, done with slightly modified ARM-PCR. Each of the first two PCR rounds ran approximately 11 cycles with TRBV1-TRBV30 forward and C-beta reverse primers. TCRdb independently ran MiXCR on the multiplex PCR reads; one entry per CDR3 protein. The sample yields 150,000 to 200,000 distinct CDR3 sequences, 60% seen once. Researchers drew blood RNA from unsorted whole blood and extracted germline DNA as well. What was sequenced was peripheral blood. The receptors originated from a man between 35 and 55 years old with primary liver carcinoma and hepatitis B virus infection.

As concerns this clonotype: The missing conserved phenylalanine or tryptophan at the end of this CDR3 makes a read error likely. J is TRBJ2-2 and V is TRBV30; D is uncertain. From germline, CDR1 is GTSNPN and CDR2 SVGIG (reference sequence). V was trimmed by 3 bases and J by 1 base, leaving 15 bases between them. The CDR3 is 16 residues long. The CDR3 region has the DNA TGTGCCTGGAGAAACGGGTGGGTTAGGAACACCGGGGAGCTGTTTGTT. This sequence encodes CAWRNGWVRNTGELFV.

This clonotype was found many times. V usage is TRBV11-2 and J usage is TRBJ2-3, with 8 bases lining up with TRBD2. The CDR3 length is 16 residues. The J segment lost 6 bases and the V segment lost 5 bases, leaving 13 bases of the junction unmatched. Per the germline V gene, CDR1 is SGHAT and CDR2 is FQNNGV. CDR3 residues: CASSHPPGRALDTQYF. The CDR3, as DNA: TGTGCCAGCAGCCACCCCCCCGGGAGGGCCTTGGATACGCAGTATTTT.

The rearrangement uses TRBV7-9 and TRBJ2-3; the match to TRBD2 covers 10 bases. CDR3 length: 16 residues. Germline V CDR1 and CDR2: SEHNR, FQNEAQ (reference sequence). Unmatched junction bases numbered 10, after V lost 5 bases and J lost 5 bases. The CDR3 sequence is CASSPPGLARGDTQYF. The DNA for the CDR3 is TGTGCCAGCAGCCCGCCGGGACTAGCGAGAGGAGATACGCAGTATTTT.

This clonotype was counted a single time. A much larger clonotype is one base distant, so this may be a read error. The CDR3 nucleotides read TGTGCCAGCAGCCCCCGCGCAGGGCGCGGTTCACCCCTCCACTTT. The encoded protein is CASSPRAGRGSPLHF. V gene TRBV11-2 combines with J gene TRBJ1-6, with a weak D call TRBD1 (5 bases). The V and J ends lost 5 bases and 9 bases respectively, with 17 bases between them. Germline CDR1 SGHAT, CDR2 FQNNGV. The CDR3 has 15 residues. Filled out from reference TRBV11-2 and TRBJ1-6, the complete variable domain reads EAGVAQSPRYKIIEKRQSVAFWCNPISGHATLYWYQQILGQGPKLLIQFQNNGVVDDSQLPKDRFSAERLKGVDSTLKIQPAKLEDSAVYLCASSPRAGRGSPLHFGNGTRLTVT.

The sample holds many counts of this clonotype. J is TRBJ2-7 and V is TRBV12-3 or TRBV12-4; a possible D gene is TRBD2 (5 bases). V shed 2 bases and J shed 6 bases, with 17 bases lying between them. This CDR3 region has 15 residues. The CDR3 DNA reads as TGTGCCAGCAGTTTAACGGAGGCAGGATTAGGCGAGCAGTACTTC. The encoded protein is CASSLTEAGLGEQYF.

J is TRBJ2-7 and V is TRBV12-3 or TRBV12-4; no clear D gene. The CDR3 is 13 amino acids. V lost 3 bases and J lost 0, with 6 bases in between. The CDR3 loop reads CASSFRYSYEQYF. CDR3 in DNA: TGTGCCAGCAGTTTTCGCTACTCCTACGAGCAGTACTTC.